This T cell receptor beta chain was identified in a study of early T cells in non-severe SARS-CoV-2 infection. CDR1 and CDR2 (germline): MGHDK, SYGVNS. The V gene lost 4 bases and the J gene lost 13 bases, with 16 bases spanning the gap. The CDR3 extends over 13 amino acids. Via MiXCR, TCRdb re-called the 5' RACE reads, giving one row per CDR3 protein. Of approximately 80,000 distinct CDR3 sequences in the sample, about 10% were seen once. The TCR originated in an adult who was a healthcare worker with PCR-confirmed SARS-CoV-2 infection or an uninfected control (not recorded which). This sequence joins TRBV25-1 and TRBJ2-2, with D unresolved. The sequences come from whole blood, collected at baseline. The CDR3 here is CASSVFGVSGLFF. CDR3 nucleotide sequence: TGTGCCAGCAGTGTATTTGGGGTATCCGGGCTGTTTTTT.